The rows below give T cell receptor beta chains drawn from one sample of a study of control samples from healthy donors and cancer patients. This table comes from immunoSEQ multiplex PCR, and its TCRdb copy is limited to in-frame clones, with some not included. Among tens of thousands of clones listed, roughly 80% were seen once. Input material: PBMCs. These receptors were obtained from a man between 65 and 85 years old with lung cancer. Both conserved end residues are part of each CDR3.

v_gene	j_gene	CDR3aa
TRBV7-2	TRBJ2-3	CASSPTASTDTQYF
TRBV6-5	TRBJ2-7	CASSYSGGVSYEQYF
TRBV2	TRBJ1-2	CASRDTGLGGYTF
TRBV7-2	TRBJ2-4	CASSLVYIQYF
TRBV6-6	TRBJ1-6	CASSRQGDSPLHF
TRBV7-9	TRBJ2-3	CASSFEGAQGTDTQYF
TRBV30	TRBJ1-2	CAWSALRRAMNYGYTF
TRBV10-3	TRBJ1-5	CAISRDSGSSNQPQHF
TRBV20-1	TRBJ1-4	CSAREVEKLFF
TRBV18	TRBJ1-6	CASSRVKNSPLHF
TRBV4-1	TRBJ1-5	CASSGTGGPNQPQHF
TRBV3-1/TRBV3-2	TRBJ1-1	CASSQDRGNTEAFF
TRBV2	TRBJ2-1	CASSAGTGFNEQFF
TRBV5-1	TRBJ2-1	CASMGGGAVEQFF
TRBV19	TRBJ1-5	CASSKPGQGMINQPQHF
TRBV7-9	TRBJ1-4	CASSLKTGANYEKLFF
TRBV28	TRBJ2-7	CASSLDGRSYEQYF
TRBV6-4	TRBJ2-5	CASSADREETQYF
TRBV24-1	TRBJ2-1	CATSDQDRGNVEQFF
TRBV21-1	TRBJ1-1	CASSKDKVNTEAFF
TRBV21-1	TRBJ2-7	CASSKKEEEGPSSYEQYF
TRBV7-3	TRBJ1-6	CASTPLGGVHSPLHF
TRBV18	TRBJ2-1	CASSARDRGSNEQFF
TRBV9	TRBJ1-2	CASSVVSENYGYTF
TRBV5-1	TRBJ1-4	CASSWDSRKEKLFF
TRBV2	TRBJ2-3	CASSEGRGWSPQYF
TRBV5-1	TRBJ2-2	CASSWHPGTSGTGELFF
TRBV7-2	TRBJ2-1	CASSLWTSPEQFF
TRBV27	TRBJ2-7	CASLGAGTYEQYF
TRBV5-5	TRBJ1-4	CASSLVVTNEKLFF
TRBV28	TRBJ1-5	CAINGGGNQPQHF
TRBV9	TRBJ2-7	CASSETALADYEQYF
TRBV5-6	TRBJ2-7	CASSLRGAISYEQYF
TRBV5-6	TRBJ1-4	CASSFRRTGVHEKLFF
TRBV18	TRBJ2-1	CASSPQGGSYNEQFF
TRBV2	TRBJ2-5	CASGPDRGVTQYF